This T cell receptor (beta chain) was recovered during a study of T cell responses to AZD1222 COVID-19 vaccine. Assay used: immunoSEQ multiplex PCR; TCRdb lists only in-frame clones, some missing. The sample has 240,000 or so clones; over 85% are singletons. V was trimmed by 3 bases and J by 8 bases, leaving 10 bases between them. This CDR3 region has 13 residues. This clone was counted a few times. The chain employs TRBV12-3 or TRBV12-4 and TRBJ2-2; no clear D. This TCR derives from an adult in good health. The starting material was peripheral blood, obtained on day 0 of AZD1222 vaccination. The CDR3 protein is CASSFAGPGELFF. CDR3 bases: TGTGCCAGCAGTTTTGCAGGCCCGGGGGAGCTGTTTTTT.